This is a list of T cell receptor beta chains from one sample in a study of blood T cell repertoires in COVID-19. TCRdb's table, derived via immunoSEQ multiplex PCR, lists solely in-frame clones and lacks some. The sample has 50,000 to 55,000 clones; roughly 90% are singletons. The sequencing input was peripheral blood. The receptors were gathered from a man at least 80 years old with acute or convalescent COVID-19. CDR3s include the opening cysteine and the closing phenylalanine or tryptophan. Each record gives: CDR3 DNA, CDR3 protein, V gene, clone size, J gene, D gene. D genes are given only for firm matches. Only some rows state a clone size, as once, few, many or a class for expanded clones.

TGTGCCAGCAGACCGAGCGGGCCTAACACCGGGGAGCTGTTTTTT CASRPSGPNTGELFF TRBV5-5 NA TRBJ2-2 NA
TGTGCCAGCAGCCTAGGAAGAGGTAGCTCGGGGCAAGAGACCCAGTACTTC CASSLGRGSSGQETQYF TRBV9 NA TRBJ2-5 NA
TGTGCCAGCAGTTACGCGGGACAGGGTCCCTATTGGGCCTACACCTTC CASSYAGQGPYWAYTF TRBV6-5 NA TRBJ1-2 TRBD1
TGTGCCAGCAGACGCCAGGGACTAGCGGGGGGCGAGCAGTACTTC CASRRQGLAGGEQYF TRBV2 NA TRBJ2-7 TRBD2
TGCGCCAGCAGCCCCTCGGGGGATGTTAGGCAGCCCCAGCATTTT CASSPSGDVRQPQHF TRBV4-1 once TRBJ1-5 NA
TGTGCCAGTAGTATTACAGGGGCCCAATCACCCCTCCACTTT CASSITGAQSPLHF TRBV19 NA TRBJ1-6 TRBD1
TGTGCCAGCAGCCAAACCGGACAGCCTCTGTATGGCTACACCTTC CASSQTGQPLYGYTF TRBV3-1/TRBV3-2 NA TRBJ1-2 NA
TGTGCCAGCAGTGAACATGGGGGGGCGGCAGATACGCAGTATTTT CASSEHGGAADTQYF TRBV25-1 few TRBJ2-3 NA
TGTGCCAGTAGTTTCGGAGGGGGGGCCAACACAGATACGCAGTATTTT CASSFGGGANTDTQYF TRBV19 NA TRBJ2-3 NA
TGTGCCAGCAGCCCGAGCGGGCCAGGGTCAGGAAACACCATATATTTT CASSPSGPGSGNTIYF TRBV7-2 few TRBJ1-3 NA
TGTGCCAGCTCACCACGGGCGGGGGACAATGAGCAGTTCTTC CASSPRAGDNEQFF TRBV18 NA TRBJ2-1 TRBD2
TGTGCCAGCAGCCTAGGGGACTCATCATGGGAGACCCAGTACTTC CASSLGDSSWETQYF TRBV11-2 NA TRBJ2-5 NA
TGTGCCAGCAGACGGGACAGAATCCTCTATGGCTACACCTTC CASRRDRILYGYTF TRBV21-1 NA TRBJ1-2 NA
TGTGCCAGCAGCCTCCGGGGGGTTCAGCCCCAGCATTTT CASSLRGVQPQHF TRBV6-5 few TRBJ1-5 NA
TGCGCCAGCAGCTGGGCAGGGAGGGCGAGCACAGATACGCAGTATTTT CASSWAGRASTDTQYF TRBV5-1 NA TRBJ2-3 TRBD2
TGTGCCAGCAGTCACGGGGGAAGCTCCTACAATGAGCAGTTCTTC CASSHGGSSYNEQFF TRBV9 NA TRBJ2-1 NA
TGTGCCAGCAGCTTTACAGGTAGCACAGATACGCAGTATTTT CASSFTGSTDTQYF TRBV7-9 NA TRBJ2-3 NA
TGTGCCAGCAGCCAAGATTGGGGGACAGTTTACGAAGAGACCCAGTACTTC CASSQDWGTVYEETQYF TRBV14 NA TRBJ2-5 TRBD1
TGTGCCACCAGCACAACTTCGAACGGGGAGCTGTTTTTT CATSTTSNGELFF TRBV15 NA TRBJ2-2 NA
TGTGCCAGCTCAGGGACTAGCGATACGCAGTATTTT CASSGTSDTQYF TRBV18 NA TRBJ2-3 TRBD2
TGTGCCAGCAGCTTAGGTGGGGCGGGGAGCTCCTACAATGAGCAGTTCTTC CASSLGGAGSSYNEQFF TRBV11-3 NA TRBJ2-1 NA
TGTGCCAGCAGCAGGGGGGGCGACGGCTACACCTTC CASSRGGDGYTF TRBV7-8 few TRBJ1-2 NA
TGTGCCAGCTCACCGAGGCTGTCCGGTGAGCAGTTCTTC CASSPRLSGEQFF TRBV18 once TRBJ2-1 NA
TGTGCCAGCAGCTTAAAGCCCGGGGGGAACACTGAAGCTTTCTTT CASSLKPGGNTEAFF TRBV11-2 NA TRBJ1-1 NA
TGCGCCAGCAGCCAAGCTTGGGGCATAGGTAGGGAAGCTTTCTTT CASSQAWGIGREAFF TRBV4-3 NA TRBJ1-1 NA
TGTGCCAGCGGATATACAGAGCATGGCTACACCTTC CASGYTEHGYTF TRBV5-5 NA TRBJ1-2 NA
TGTGCCAGCAGCCGCGGGACAGGGGAAACAAGCCAGCCCCAGCATTTT CASSRGTGETSQPQHF TRBV5-6 few TRBJ1-5 TRBD1
TGCGCCAGCACCAGGACAGGGGGCGACGGGTACGAGCAGTACTTC CASTRTGGDGYEQYF TRBV5-1 NA TRBJ2-7 TRBD1
TGTGCCAGCAGCCCTCAGGCAGATACGCAGTATTTT CASSPQADTQYF TRBV11-3 NA TRBJ2-3 NA
TGTGCCAGCAGCGCGCGGGGGGGGACCGCTCGTAAGGAAGCTTTCTTT CASSARGGTARKEAFF TRBV7-2 NA TRBJ1-1 NA
TGCGCCAGCAGTCAATCGGACAGGGGGAACTATGGCTACACCTTC CASSQSDRGNYGYTF TRBV23-1 NA TRBJ1-2 TRBD1
TGTGCCAGCAGTACTAGCCGGGCCAAAAACATTCAGTACTTC CASSTSRAKNIQYF TRBV6-2/TRBV6-3 NA TRBJ2-4 NA
TGCGCCAGCAGCCAGTTAGGGGCAGGGTCCAAAAACATTCAGTACTTC CASSQLGAGSKNIQYF TRBV5-1 NA TRBJ2-4 NA
TGTGCCTGGAGTATCCGGACAGGGCTCAACACGGAGACCCAGTACTTC CAWSIRTGLNTETQYF TRBV30 once TRBJ2-5 TRBD1
TGCAGCACCCGGACAGGTCAAGAGACCCAGTACTTC CSTRTGQETQYF TRBV29-1 NA TRBJ2-5 TRBD1
TGCGCCAGCAGTGACAGGTCCAATCAGCCCCAGCATTTT CASSDRSNQPQHF TRBV10-2 NA TRBJ1-5 NA
TGCGCCAGCAGCTTTAGTCAGGGATCCGAAAAACTGTTTTTT CASSFSQGSEKLFF TRBV5-1 NA TRBJ1-4 NA
TGTGCCAGCAGCCAGGGGGTGCGGGCCCAAGAGACCCAGTACTTC CASSQGVRAQETQYF TRBV5-5 NA TRBJ2-5 TRBD1
TGTGCCAGCACGCTCCGGGGGAACACTGAAGCTTTCTTT CASTLRGNTEAFF TRBV3-1/TRBV3-2 NA TRBJ1-1 NA
TGTGCCAGCAGTTGGACAGGGTTTGATGGCTACACCTTC CASSWTGFDGYTF TRBV6-2/TRBV6-3 NA TRBJ1-2 TRBD1
TGCGCCAGCAGTCCCTCCTACGACAGGGGTGGGTCTGAAGCTTTCTTT CASSPSYDRGGSEAFF TRBV10-2 NA TRBJ1-1 TRBD1
TGTGCCAGAAGCTTGCCAGATCACACCGGGGAGCTGTTTTTT CARSLPDHTGELFF TRBV5-3 once TRBJ2-2 NA
TGTGCCAGCAGTGCAGCGCCAGGGAATTCACCCCTCCACTTT CASSAAPGNSPLHF TRBV6-1 NA TRBJ1-6 NA
TGTGCCAGCAGTTACTCGAGCGGCAGGGGCCCCTATGGCTACACCTTC CASSYSSGRGPYGYTF TRBV6-5 NA TRBJ1-2 NA
TGTGCCAGCAGCGTCGGACAGGCGGCTGGTTATGGCTACACCTTC CASSVGQAAGYGYTF TRBV9 NA TRBJ1-2 TRBD1
TGTGCCAGCAGCCCCGGTGTACAGGGCTCAGGTGAAAAACTGTTTTTT CASSPGVQGSGEKLFF TRBV9 NA TRBJ1-4 NA
TGTGCCAGCAGCTTGACGGAGTTGCACTATGGCTACACCTTC CASSLTELHYGYTF TRBV5-8 NA TRBJ1-2 NA
TGCGCCAGCAGCCAAGAGTTCGGGGGTCCTCAGCATTTT CASSQEFGGPQHF TRBV4-3 NA TRBJ1-5 NA
TGTGCCAGCCTGGGACAGGGAGGCACTGAAGCTTTCTTT CASLGQGGTEAFF TRBV18 NA TRBJ1-1 TRBD1
TGTGCCAGCAGCTCCCCACGGTCCTACGAGCAGTACTTC CASSSPRSYEQYF TRBV7-2 NA TRBJ2-7 NA
TGCAGCGTTGAAGGGACAGGATTAGGCAACTACGAGCAGTACTTC CSVEGTGLGNYEQYF TRBV29-1 NA TRBJ2-7 TRBD1
TGTGCCACCAGCAGAGATAAACAGGGGCTCTACAATGAGCAGTTCTTC CATSRDKQGLYNEQFF TRBV15 NA TRBJ2-1 TRBD1
TGTGCCAGCAGCTTAGTCCGCGGGTCCTACGAGCAGTACTTC CASSLVRGSYEQYF TRBV11-2 NA TRBJ2-7 NA
TGTGCCAGCAGCTTGGCAGCTAACTATGGCTACACCTTC CASSLAANYGYTF TRBV5-6 NA TRBJ1-2 NA
TGTGCCAGCAGTCCAGGTACGTCACGAAAAAGCTCCTACAATGAGCAGTTCTTC CASSPGTSRKSSYNEQFF TRBV5-5 NA TRBJ2-1 NA
TGTGCCAGCAGTTACGCAGGGGCGCAGATCCGGGAGACCCAGTACTTC CASSYAGAQIRETQYF TRBV6-2/TRBV6-3 NA TRBJ2-5 NA
TGTGCCAGCTCACCGGGACAGGGTGATTCACCCCTCCACTTT CASSPGQGDSPLHF TRBV18 NA TRBJ1-6 TRBD1
TGTGCCAGCAGGGTGGCGGGCAATCAGCCCCAGCATTTT CASRVAGNQPQHF TRBV6-5 few TRBJ1-5 NA
TGTGCCAGCACCCAATACAGGGAGCAGTTCTTC CASTQYREQFF TRBV6-5 NA TRBJ2-1 NA